This entry features one T cell receptor beta chain sequence. Its antigen is currently unknown. This record comes from a study of vaccination and CD4 T cells after COVID-19. Background on the study: Nasal swab PCR had detected SARS-CoV-2 in convalescent patients, about 9 mild and one severe. Post-COVID draws came a median around 100 days after diagnosis (range 35 to 161).

Study-wide points: The cohort comprised relatively few convalescent patients, and no early post-infection timepoints were analyzed. In convalescent patients, a median 86.3% of reactive clones appeared only post-vaccination.

This CDR3 has 12 residues. Per the germline V gene, CDR1 is SGHAT and CDR2 is FQNNGV. Trimming left V 7 bases short and J 6 bases short, with 9 bases between. Time point given: late sampling 161 to 241 days after vaccination in three convalescent patients. TCRdb analysed the PCR reads with MiXCR anew, one entry per CDR3 protein. The sample lists some 29,000 distinct CDR3 sequences; about half were seen once. The gene calls are TRBV11-2 and TRBJ2-2; unclear D gene. The TCR sequence derives from a human donor who had recovered from COVID-19. This material consisted of CD4+ T cells from blood, taken about 7 months after SARS-CoV-2 vaccination. In DNA, the CDR3 is TGTGCCAGCACCCTTTGGTCCGGGGAGCTGTTTTTT. Encoded protein: CASTLWSGELFF.